These 2 T cell receptor beta chains were all obtained from the same sample, sequenced in a study of chemoradiotherapy in HPV16-positive cancers. Sequenced by immunoSEQ multiplex PCR; TCRdb stores in-frame clones only, minus some. The sample holds some 30,000 clones, around 80% seen once. The sample consisted of blood, taken from a patient who underwent chemoradiotherapy. Every receptor here comes from a human donor with HPV-associated anogenital cancer.

This clone was seen only once. This chain joins TRBV10-3 and TRBJ1-1, with D maybe TRBD1 (6 bases). Germline V gene data show CDR1 as ENHRY and CDR2 as SYGVKD. The CDR3 has 13 residues. The V gene lost 5 bases and the J gene lost 6 bases, with 13 bases spanning the gap. CDR3 in amino acids: CAISPLTGPEAFF. CDR3 sequence (DNA): TGTGCCATCAGTCCATTGACAGGACCTGAAGCTTTCTTT.

This sequence joins TRBV2 and TRBJ1-5; 7 bases fit TRBD1. The V segment lost 5 bases and the J segment 3 bases; nucleotides outside the gene matches: 13. Germline CDR1 is SNHLY and CDR2 is FYNNEI. CDR3 length: 17 amino acids. DNA for the CDR3: TGTGCCAGCAGTACCGGGACAGATGATACTTTCAATCAGCCCCAGCATTTT. Residues: CASSTGTDDTFNQPQHF.